The 13 T cell receptor beta chains listed next were all sequenced from one sample in a study of blood T cell repertoires in COVID-19. Clones were read by immunoSEQ multiplex PCR, and TCRdb kept only the in-frame ones, dropping some. In the table there are 100,000 to 120,000 clones, about four fifths of which are singletons. The sequenced sample consisted of peripheral blood. The receptors were sampled from an elderly woman with acute or convalescent COVID-19.

The chain employs TRBV6-4 and TRBJ2-5, with 7 positions matching TRBD2. Germline V CDR1 and CDR2: MRHNA, SNTAGT. With 4 bases clipped from V and 5 bases from J, the junction kept 10 bases outside the gene matches. The CDR3 is 15 residues long. In nucleotides, the CDR3 is TGTGCCAGCAGTGTAGAGGCGGGAGACGGGGAGACCCAGTACTTC. This translates into CASSVEAGDGETQYF.

Many counts were recorded for this clone. At the DNA level, this CDR3 is encoded by other sequences in the same sample as well. The V call is TRBV11-3, the J call TRBJ2-1; TRBD2 aligns across 7 bases. V gave up 5 bases and J gave up 6 bases; unmatched junction bases: 7. The CDR3 is 14 amino acids. Germline loops: CDR1 SGHNT, CDR2 YENEEA. The CDR3 DNA is TGTGCCAGCAGCCTACCGGGACTACTCAATGAGCAGTTCTTC. This gives the protein CASSLPGLLNEQFF.

This chain links TRBV5-1 with TRBJ1-2; 12 bases fit TRBD1. Germline CDR1 reads SGHRS; CDR2 reads YFSETQ. J gave up 4 bases and V 2 bases, and 15 bases lay outside the gene matches. The CDR3 contains 19 residues. CDR3 DNA sequence: TGCGCCAGCAGCTTAGATACAACTTCCGGGACAGGGGGCTTCTATGGCTACACCTTC. Protein product: CASSLDTTSGTGGFYGYTF.

CDR3 nucleotide sequence: TGTGCCAGCAGCCGAGGGGGCGTTGAAGCTTTCTTT. Translating gives CASSRGGVEAFF. The rearrangement links TRBV11-3 to TRBJ1-1; the match to TRBD1 covers 7 bases. The CDR3 has 12 amino acids. CDR1 and CDR2 from the germline V gene are SGHNT and YENEEA. V lost 5 bases to trimming and J lost 7 bases; unmatched junction nucleotides: 4.

This clone was seen more than once but under ten times. The rearrangement uses TRBV10-2 and TRBJ2-7, with 9 positions matching TRBD1. The V segment lost 0 bases and the J segment 7 bases; nucleotides outside the gene matches: 10. Germline CDR1 and CDR2: WSHSY and SAAADI. The CDR3 runs to 16 residues. The CDR3 DNA follows: TGCGCCAGCAGTGAGTCGGATGGACAGGGGACGAGGGAGCAGTACTTC. Its protein product is CASSESDGQGTREQYF.

The V gene is TRBV29-1, the J gene TRBJ1-3, with 7 bases lining up with TRBD1. The CDR3 covers 13 residues. V lost 7 bases, J lost 2 bases, and 5 bases stayed unmatched. Germline V gives CDR1 SQVTM, CDR2 ANQGSEA. CDR3 bases: TGCAGCGCTGGACAGGCCCCTGGAAACACCATATATTTT. Translating it yields CSAGQAPGNTIYF. The full variable domain, its missing parts supplied by reference TRBV29-1 and TRBJ1-3, is SAVISQKPSRDICQRGTSLTIQCQVDSQVTMMFWYRQQPGQSLTLIATANQGSEATYESGFVIDKFPISRPNLTFSTLTVSNMSPEDSSIYLCSAGQAPGNTIYFGEGSWLTVV.

The sample holds many counts of this clone. The rearrangement joins TRBV7-2 to TRBJ2-2; no definite D call. Germline V gene data show CDR1 as SGHTA and CDR2 as FQGNSA. Trimming removed 7 bases from V and 0 bases from J, with 15 bases in between. CDR3 length: 16 amino acids. The CDR3, as DNA: TGTGCCAGCACCCCAATGGCCCTGTCGAACACCGGGGAGCTGTTTTTT. Translated: CASTPMALSNTGELFF. The entire variable domain, with the rest obtained from reference TRBV7-2 and TRBJ2-2, is as follows: GAGVSQSPSNKVTEKGKDVELRCDPISGHTALYWYRQSLGQGLEFLIYFQGNSAPDKSGLPSDRFSAERTGGSVSTLTIQRTQQEDSAVYLCASTPMALSNTGELFFGEGSRLTVL.

This clone has only one observation. In nucleotides, the CDR3 is TGTGCCAGCAGCTTGGCCGGGAAGCGAAGCACAGATACGCAGTATTTT. It specifies CASSLAGKRSTDTQYF. The gene calls are TRBV5-6 and TRBJ2-3; possible D gene TRBD2, 5 bases. The CDR3 consists of 16 residues. With 0 bases removed from V and 0 bases from J, the gap between germline ends came to 11 bases. CDR1 SGHDT and CDR2 YYEEEE come from the germline V gene.

This clone was detected once. The chain employs TRBV7-9 and TRBJ1-2; 7 positions match TRBD1. Germline V gene lookup returns CDR1 SEHNR and CDR2 FQNEAQ (reference sequence). The CDR3 extends over 13 amino acids. The J segment lost 4 bases and the V segment lost 4 bases, leaving 3 bases of the junction unmatched. This chain's CDR3 is CASSWGQIYGYTF. CDR3 sequence (DNA): TGTGCCAGCAGCTGGGGACAGATCTATGGCTACACCTTC.

The chain recombines TRBV6-1 with TRBJ1-1; a possible D gene is TRBD1 (5 bases). V lost 3 bases to trimming and J lost 4 bases, with 12 bases between them. The CDR3 runs to 14 residues. CDR1 and CDR2 from the germline V gene are MNHNS and SASEGT. The CDR3 reads CASSEAGIITEAFF. The CDR3 DNA is TGTGCCAGCAGTGAGGCAGGGATAATCACTGAAGCTTTCTTT.

The chain links TRBV5-1 to TRBJ2-5; maybe TRBD1 (6 bases). Between the trimmed V and J ends, which lost 0 bases and 5 bases, there was a span of 8 bases. CDR3 length equals 13 residues. The germline V gene encodes CDR1 SGHRS and CDR2 YFSETQ. The chain's CDR3 is CASSLEGEETQYF. In nucleotides, the CDR3 is TGCGCCAGCAGCTTGGAGGGGGAGGAGACCCAGTACTTC.

The chain carries TRBV6-1 and TRBJ1-1; 7 positions agree with TRBD1. The CDR3 is made up of 17 amino acids. Germline CDR1 is MNHNS and CDR2 is SASEGT. The V and J ends lost 4 bases and 0 bases, in that order; junction bases with no gene match: 11. The CDR3 region is CASSATGPRPMNTEAFF. CDR3 coding DNA: TGTGCCAGCAGTGCGACAGGGCCTCGGCCGATGAACACTGAAGCTTTCTTT.

The rearrangement joins TRBV4-1 to TRBJ1-1; D is unresolved. The length of the CDR3 is 14 residues. Trimming pared 4 bases from V and 1 base from J, leaving 10 bases between. The germline CDR1 and CDR2 sequences are MGHRA and YSYEKL. The CDR3 region is CASSLGSENTEAFF. Written as DNA, the CDR3 is TGCGCCAGCAGCCTTGGTTCAGAGAACACTGAAGCTTTCTTT.